The present T cell receptor (beta chain) was sequenced within a study of beta chain features in type 1 diabetes. General study findings and limits: Diminished insertions and augmented deletions at VDJ junctions characterized type 1 diabetes patients. Whatever favoring of shorter templates PCR might show would apply equally to patients and controls.

The CDR3 contains 11 residues. V lost 6 bases and J 7 bases, leaving 7 bases between the germline ends. Germline values: CDR1 ENHRY, CDR2 SYGVKD. Details on this clone: Its cognate antigen is unknown.

TCRB transcripts that were expressed got sequenced, as all of the isolated RNA had been reverse transcribed. Assay: immunoSEQ multiplex PCR; the TCRdb copy retains only in-frame clones and omits some. The data contain 200,000 to 250,000 clones, 55% to 70% of them seen just once; the ten biggest clones take up about 0.05%. Blood was drawn once from each donor into heparinised tubes. The draws averaged about 110 mL. Material: naive CD4+ T cells from blood. V and J are TRBV10-3 and TRBJ2-1; D may be TRBD2 (5 bases). The sequence was collected from a man aged 30-40 years in good health. The CDR3 sequence is CAIRRDNEQFF. The DNA of the CDR3 is TGTGCCATCAGGAGGGATAATGAGCAGTTCTTC.